These T cell receptor beta chains were read from a single sample in a study of blood T cell repertoires in COVID-19. Repertoires were generated with immunoSEQ multiplex PCR, while TCRdb's copy carries only in-frame clones and drops some. The sample includes approximately 100,000 clones, around 82% of them seen just once. The sequenced sample consisted of peripheral blood. These receptors all come from a human donor in a cohort sampled during active or convalescent COVID-19. Both conserved end residues are part of each CDR3.

V,J,CDR3
TRBV29-1,TRBJ2-7,CSVEAGTGGTYEQYF
TRBV3-1/TRBV3-2,TRBJ2-2,CASRFGSRTNTGELFF
TRBV27,TRBJ1-4,CASSSWTGEKLFF
TRBV7-4,TRBJ2-7,CASSRLRGEQYF
TRBV7-2,TRBJ2-1,CASRGGTGGAENHNEQFF
TRBV24-1,TRBJ1-5,CATSDLFSDQPQHF
TRBV7-8,TRBJ1-1,CASSERDRSNTEAFF
TRBV18,TRBJ1-5,CASSPGRHSNQPQHF
TRBV27,TRBJ2-7,CASSPTGTSGAYPSYEQYF
TRBV7-2,TRBJ2-2,CASSSNRGLTGELFF
TRBV29-1,TRBJ2-3,CSVGTGARTDTQYF
TRBV2,TRBJ2-1,CASSEVRAGEQFF
TRBV4-1,TRBJ1-4,CASSYPGLSNEKLFF
TRBV6-5,TRBJ2-5,CASSYRQGTQYF
TRBV27,TRBJ1-6,CASSLQSRGLFSYNSPLHF
TRBV15,TRBJ1-1,CATNRGLDTEAFF
TRBV11-3,TRBJ2-2,CASSPSGSYTGELFF
TRBV12-3/TRBV12-4,TRBJ1-1,CASSFSAEAFF
TRBV10-3,TRBJ2-7,CAITDPGIQSYEQYF
TRBV6-5,TRBJ2-5,CASRADSRTQYF
TRBV15,TRBJ1-1,CATATGNTEAFF
TRBV29-1,TRBJ2-6,CSPSTGDPSSGANVLTF
TRBV9,TRBJ1-1,CASSPHPGQENTEAFF
TRBV4-3,TRBJ2-7,CASSQDLAGASEQYF
TRBV30,TRBJ2-7,CAWSVGLARYEQYF
TRBV30,TRBJ2-1,CACRTTSSYNEQFF
TRBV28,TRBJ1-1,CASSFVGGAFF
TRBV5-1,TRBJ2-7,CASSLAPGRQPPYEQYF
TRBV27,TRBJ1-1,CASSSWTGEEAFF
TRBV3-1/TRBV3-2,TRBJ2-2,CASSQEFGGALYGELFF
TRBV3-1/TRBV3-2,TRBJ1-2,CASSQDTHLYGYTF
TRBV5-5,TRBJ2-7,CASSLAGVAYEQYF
TRBV7-2,TRBJ1-2,CASSLTQDRVGYTF
TRBV27,TRBJ2-1,CASKPWGVNEQFF
TRBV21-1,TRBJ2-2,CASATSGRETGELFF
TRBV7-2,TRBJ1-3,CASSHRDSSSGNTIYF
TRBV5-1,TRBJ2-7,CASSRSLYEQYF
TRBV9,TRBJ2-1,CASSEGLAGGPKSYNEQFF
TRBV5-1,TRBJ2-1,CASSFIAGLDSEQFF
TRBV20-1,TRBJ2-1,CSAQGVREQFF
TRBV11-2,TRBJ2-1,CASSSIAGAPYNEQFF
TRBV2,TRBJ1-1,CASGGTGPTEAFF
TRBV30,TRBJ2-2,CAWSHGLFNTGELFF
TRBV5-5,TRBJ1-2,CASSHGTEVGDGYTF
TRBV19,TRBJ1-2,CASRDRGGPLGYGYTF
TRBV6-5,TRBJ2-1,CASSNSGSPYNEQFF
TRBV7-9,TRBJ2-1,CASSIQGNVNEQFF
TRBV5-6,TRBJ2-7,CASSSSRYEQYF
TRBV7-2,TRBJ1-3,CASSLNRQGVSGNTIYF
TRBV6-2/TRBV6-3,TRBJ2-4,CASSYSGQKNIQYF
TRBV4-3,TRBJ2-4,CASSHAGQAGGNIQYF
TRBV29-1,TRBJ2-2,CSGRGARNTGELFF
TRBV23-1,TRBJ2-1,CASSLPAPSGGANEQFF
TRBV30,TRBJ2-1,CAWRLTSGEYNEQFF